This is a list of T cell receptor beta chains from one sample in a study of PD-L1 blockade in urothelial cancer. Sequencing was performed with immunoSEQ multiplex PCR; in TCRdb, only in-frame clones are kept and a portion is missing. Among roughly 43,000 clones, approximately 80% were seen once, and the ten largest hold around 15%. The sample consisted of PBMCs, taken around atezolizumab (anti-PD-L1) treatment. These receptors came from a man aged 60 to 69 with urothelial cancer. The CDR3 runs from the conserved cysteine through the conserved F or W. D genes are given only for firm matches. The listing skips clone size in some rows; elsewhere it reads once, few, many or a size class.

length: 14; D: -; J: TRBJ2-7; V: TRBV6-1; size: -; DNA: TGTGCCAGCAGTGAAGCTGGGCAGGGTGACGAGCAGTACTTC; CDR3: CASSEAGQGDEQYF
length: 12; D: -; J: TRBJ1-2; V: TRBV28; size: -; DNA: TGTGCCAGCAGTTTAACAACAGGCGGCTACACCTTC; CDR3: CASSLTTGGYTF
length: 19; D: TRBD2; J: TRBJ2-5; V: TRBV4-3; size: -; DNA: TGCGCCAGCAGCCAAGATCTGGGGGTAGCGGGAGGGAAGGGAGAGACCCAGTACTTC; CDR3: CASSQDLGVAGGKGETQYF
length: 15; D: TRBD2; J: TRBJ2-1; V: TRBV27; size: -; DNA: TGTGCCAGCAGTTTCGGGACTAGCGGCTACAATGAGCAGTTCTTC; CDR3: CASSFGTSGYNEQFF
length: 13; D: TRBD2; J: TRBJ2-1; V: TRBV29-1; size: -; DNA: TGCAGCGTTGGAGGGACTAGCATGCAGGAGCAGTTCTTC; CDR3: CSVGGTSMQEQFF
length: 13; D: -; J: TRBJ1-4; V: TRBV18; size: few; DNA: TGTGCCAGCTCAATACAGATGAATGAAAAACTGTTTTTT; CDR3: CASSIQMNEKLFF
length: 14; D: TRBD2; J: TRBJ2-3; V: TRBV6-1; size: -; DNA: TGTGCCAGCCGTCGGGAGGCAGGCTCGAATACGCAGTATTTT; CDR3: CASRREAGSNTQYF
length: 15; D: -; J: TRBJ1-6; V: TRBV5-6; size: -; DNA: TGTGCCAGCACCGTTCGAGGTTCGCGGAATTCACCCCTCCACTTT; CDR3: CASTVRGSRNSPLHF
length: 18; D: -; J: TRBJ1-2; V: TRBV21-1; size: -; DNA: TGTGCCAGCAGCAAAGCTCACAGGGGGAAAGGGCTAGGGTATGGCTACACCTTC; CDR3: CASSKAHRGKGLGYGYTF
length: 16; D: -; J: TRBJ2-2; V: TRBV15; size: once; DNA: TGTGCCACCAGCGCCATGGGCAGGCGGAACACCGGGGAGCTGTTTTTT; CDR3: CATSAMGRRNTGELFF
length: 14; D: TRBD2; J: TRBJ2-5; V: TRBV7-9; size: once; DNA: TGTGCCAGCAGCGGCCTAGCGGACCAAGAGACCCAGTACTTC; CDR3: CASSGLADQETQYF
length: 11; D: -; J: TRBJ2-7; V: TRBV5-4; size: -; DNA: TGTGCCAGCAGCGAGGGAGGCGGGCAGTACTTC; CDR3: CASSEGGGQYF
length: 14; D: -; J: TRBJ2-5; V: TRBV11-2; size: -; DNA: TGTGCCAGCAGCTTACAGGGAATACAAGAGACCCAGTACTTC; CDR3: CASSLQGIQETQYF
length: 14; D: -; J: TRBJ2-3; V: TRBV5-1; size: -; DNA: TGCGCCAGCAGCTTGGCCTGGGCGTCCGATACGCAGTATTTT; CDR3: CASSLAWASDTQYF
length: 17; D: -; J: TRBJ2-7; V: TRBV28; size: -; DNA: TGTGCCAGCAGCGTTCCCCCCGGGGGAGTGTTCTCCTACGAGCAGTACTTC; CDR3: CASSVPPGGVFSYEQYF
length: 13; D: TRBD1; J: TRBJ1-5; V: TRBV6-6; size: few; DNA: TGTGCCAGCAGTACAGGGGACTATCAGCCCCAGCATTTT; CDR3: CASSTGDYQPQHF
length: 14; D: -; J: TRBJ1-6; V: TRBV5-4; size: -; DNA: TGTGCCAGCAGCTTGGATTTCGGGGGGTCACCCCTCCACTTT; CDR3: CASSLDFGGSPLHF
length: 18; D: TRBD1; J: TRBJ2-5; V: TRBV27; size: -; DNA: TGTGCCAGCAGCCTGACAGGGGGGGGGACGGGGGTCGGCGAGACCCAGTACTTC; CDR3: CASSLTGGGTGVGETQYF
length: 14; D: -; J: TRBJ1-2; V: TRBV19; size: -; DNA: TGTGCCAGTAGTATCCTCGGACAGAGGTTTGGCTACACCTTC; CDR3: CASSILGQRFGYTF
length: 16; D: -; J: TRBJ2-3; V: TRBV19; size: few; DNA: TGTGCCAGTAGTATGAACGGCTGGGAGGCGACAGATACGCAGTATTTT; CDR3: CASSMNGWEATDTQYF
length: 11; D: TRBD1; J: TRBJ2-7; V: TRBV29-1; size: -; DNA: TGCAGCGTGGGACAGATCTACGAGCAGTACTTC; CDR3: CSVGQIYEQYF
length: 14; D: TRBD1; J: TRBJ2-2; V: TRBV2; size: -; DNA: TGTGCCAGCAGAGGGACAGGGAACACCGGGGAGCTGTTTTTT; CDR3: CASRGTGNTGELFF
length: 15; D: -; J: TRBJ2-7; V: TRBV25-1; size: -; DNA: TGTGCCAGCAGTGAAGGTACTCCAGGCCGTGTCGAGCAGTACTTC; CDR3: CASSEGTPGRVEQYF
length: 11; D: -; J: TRBJ2-7; V: TRBV5-1; size: -; DNA: TGCGCCAGCAGGCGGTCTTACGAGCAGTACTTC; CDR3: CASRRSYEQYF
length: 15; D: TRBD1; J: TRBJ1-2; V: TRBV29-1; size: -; DNA: TGCAGCGTGCGCCCGGGACAGGGGCCAAACTATGGCTACACCTTC; CDR3: CSVRPGQGPNYGYTF
length: 17; D: -; J: TRBJ2-1; V: TRBV5-6; size: once; DNA: TGTGCCAGCAGCTTTCTTGAGGGCGGGGCCTTTCTCGATGAGCAGTTCTTC; CDR3: CASSFLEGGAFLDEQFF
length: 14; D: TRBD2; J: TRBJ2-3; V: TRBV10-3; size: -; DNA: TGTGCCATCAGTGAGTCAGGGACTAGGGGTACGCAGTATTTT; CDR3: CAISESGTRGTQYF
length: 17; D: TRBD1; J: TRBJ1-3; V: TRBV28; size: -; DNA: TGTGCCAGCAGTTTATTTCGTGCAGGGGGCAATGGAAACACCATATATTTT; CDR3: CASSLFRAGGNGNTIYF
length: 16; D: TRBD2; J: TRBJ2-3; V: TRBV5-4; size: -; DNA: TGTGCCAGCAGCCACAAGGGGACTAGCGAGGGTGATACGCAGTATTTT; CDR3: CASSHKGTSEGDTQYF
length: 14; D: -; J: TRBJ2-1; V: TRBV28; size: once; DNA: TGTGCCAGCAGTTTATTGGACAACTACAATGAGCAGTTCTTC; CDR3: CASSLLDNYNEQFF
length: 15; D: TRBD1; J: TRBJ2-2; V: TRBV19; size: -; DNA: TGTGCCAGTAACGGACAGGGCCCTCCGACCGGGGAGCTGTTTTTT; CDR3: CASNGQGPPTGELFF
length: 13; D: -; J: TRBJ2-3; V: TRBV19; size: -; DNA: TGTGCCAGTAGTCAGAGGGATTTAGATACGCAGTATTTT; CDR3: CASSQRDLDTQYF
length: 15; D: TRBD2; J: TRBJ2-7; V: TRBV30; size: -; DNA: TGTGCCTGGAGTGTACTGGGGACTAGGGTCTACGAGCAGTACTTC; CDR3: CAWSVLGTRVYEQYF
length: 15; D: TRBD2; J: TRBJ2-1; V: TRBV2; size: -; DNA: TGTGCCAGCACCCCTGGACTAGCGGCGTACAATGAGCAGTTCTTC; CDR3: CASTPGLAAYNEQFF
length: 16; D: TRBD2; J: TRBJ2-2; V: TRBV10-3; size: once; DNA: TGTGCCATTCGGACTAGCGGGGGGCCGGGCACCGGGGAGCTGTTTTTT; CDR3: CAIRTSGGPGTGELFF
length: 14; D: TRBD1; J: TRBJ2-5; V: TRBV7-9; size: -; DNA: TGTGCCAGCAGCGGGGGACAGTACCAAGAGACCCAGTACTTC; CDR3: CASSGGQYQETQYF
length: 15; D: TRBD2; J: TRBJ2-1; V: TRBV7-2; size: -; DNA: TGTGCCAGCAGCTTAGTGGGGACTATCCACAATGAGCAGTTCTTC; CDR3: CASSLVGTIHNEQFF
length: 15; D: -; J: TRBJ1-5; V: TRBV6-1; size: -; DNA: TGTGCCAGCAGTGACAGGGTCTCGGGCAATCAGCCCCAGCATTTT; CDR3: CASSDRVSGNQPQHF
length: 16; D: TRBD2; J: TRBJ2-5; V: TRBV5-1; size: -; DNA: TGCGCCAGCAGTCCCCTCTCCGCGGGAGGGTACGAGACCCAGTACTTC; CDR3: CASSPLSAGGYETQYF
length: 17; D: -; J: TRBJ2-7; V: TRBV21-1; size: -; DNA: TGTGCCAGCGAAAAGGGACAGGGGGCCCCTCCATACTACGAGCAGTACTTC; CDR3: CASEKGQGAPPYYEQYF
length: 16; D: -; J: TRBJ2-7; V: TRBV11-2; size: -; DNA: TGTGCCAGCAGCCCCCAAGCCGGCAGGCCAATTTACGAGCAGTACTTC; CDR3: CASSPQAGRPIYEQYF
length: 16; D: TRBD2; J: TRBJ2-2; V: TRBV7-2; size: -; DNA: TGTGCCAGCAGCTTACTAGCGGGAGCGGTCACCGGGGAGCTGTTTTTT; CDR3: CASSLLAGAVTGELFF
length: 15; D: TRBD1; J: TRBJ2-5; V: TRBV11-3; size: once; DNA: TGTGCCAGCAGCTTAGGGACAGGGGATCCCGAGACCCAGTACTTC; CDR3: CASSLGTGDPETQYF
length: 14; D: TRBD1; J: TRBJ2-1; V: TRBV19; size: few; DNA: TGTGCCAGCTCGGACAGGGGATTCTGGAGTGAGCAGTTCTTC; CDR3: CASSDRGFWSEQFF
length: 15; D: TRBD2; J: TRBJ2-3; V: TRBV25-1; size: -; DNA: TGTGCCAGCAAGGATCCAGCGGGAGGGACAGATACGCAGTATTTT; CDR3: CASKDPAGGTDTQYF
length: 14; D: TRBD2; J: TRBJ2-7; V: TRBV5-1; size: -; DNA: TGCGCCAGCAGCAAGACTAGCGGTTCCTACGAGCAGTACTTC; CDR3: CASSKTSGSYEQYF
length: 14; D: TRBD1; J: TRBJ2-3; V: TRBV6-5; size: few; DNA: TGTGCCAGCAGTTACAACAGGGGGACAGATACGCAGTATTTT; CDR3: CASSYNRGTDTQYF
length: 13; D: TRBD1; J: TRBJ1-2; V: TRBV19; size: -; DNA: TGTGCCAGTAGCGGACAGGGTTTTTATGGCTACACCTTC; CDR3: CASSGQGFYGYTF
length: 17; D: TRBD1; J: TRBJ1-2; V: TRBV10-3; size: -; DNA: TGTGCCATCAGTGAAACCGGGAACAGGGGGCTTAACTATGGCTACACCTTC; CDR3: CAISETGNRGLNYGYTF
length: 14; D: -; J: TRBJ1-2; V: TRBV29-1; size: -; DNA: TGCAGCGTCTCCGCTGGACAGAGCAACTATGGCTACACCTTC; CDR3: CSVSAGQSNYGYTF
length: 15; D: -; J: TRBJ2-1; V: TRBV19; size: -; DNA: TGTGCCAGTAGTATCGCCGGGTCCAAAGTTAATGAGCAGTTCTTC; CDR3: CASSIAGSKVNEQFF
length: 20; D: TRBD2; J: TRBJ2-7; V: TRBV30; size: -; DNA: TGTGCCTGGAGCAGACTGAATCTAGCGGGGCCCTCTCAAGGCTCCTACGAGCAGTACTTC; CDR3: CAWSRLNLAGPSQGSYEQYF
length: 19; D: -; J: TRBJ1-1; V: TRBV2; size: once; DNA: TGTGCCAGCAGTGATATAGCTCCCCCTGACAGTTGGATGAACACTGAAGCTTTCTTT; CDR3: CASSDIAPPDSWMNTEAFF
length: 18; D: TRBD2; J: TRBJ2-2; V: TRBV27; size: -; DNA: TGTGCCAGCAGTTTAACTAGCGGGGATTTTTTAAACACCGGGGAGCTGTTTTTT; CDR3: CASSLTSGDFLNTGELFF
length: 15; D: -; J: TRBJ1-4; V: TRBV19; size: -; DNA: TGTGCCAGTAGTATCCGGGGGGGAACTAATGAAAAACTGTTTTTT; CDR3: CASSIRGGTNEKLFF